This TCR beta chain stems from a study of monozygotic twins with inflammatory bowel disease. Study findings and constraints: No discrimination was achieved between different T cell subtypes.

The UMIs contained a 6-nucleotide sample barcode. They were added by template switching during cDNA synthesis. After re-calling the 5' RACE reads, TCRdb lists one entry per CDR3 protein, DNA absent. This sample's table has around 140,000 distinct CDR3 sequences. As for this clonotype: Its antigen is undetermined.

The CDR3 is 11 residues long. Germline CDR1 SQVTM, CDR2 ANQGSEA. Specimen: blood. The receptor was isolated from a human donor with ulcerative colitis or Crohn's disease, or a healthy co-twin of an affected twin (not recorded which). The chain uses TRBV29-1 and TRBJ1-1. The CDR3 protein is CSVGPYTEAFF.